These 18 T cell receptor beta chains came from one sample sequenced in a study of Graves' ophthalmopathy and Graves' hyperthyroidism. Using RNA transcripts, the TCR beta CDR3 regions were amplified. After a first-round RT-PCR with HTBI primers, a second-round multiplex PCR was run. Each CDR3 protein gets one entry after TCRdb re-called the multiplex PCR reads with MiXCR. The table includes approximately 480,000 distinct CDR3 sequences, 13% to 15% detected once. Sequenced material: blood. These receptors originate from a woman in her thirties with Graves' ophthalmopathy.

CDR3 residues: CASSLAPGNQETQYF. Here the CDR3 DNA reads TGCGCCAGCAGCTTGGCCCCGGGGAACCAAGAGACCCAGTACTTC. The J gene is TRBJ2-5, the V gene TRBV5-1, with a possible D match to TRBD2 (5 bases). CDR3 length equals 15 residues. Germline CDR1 reads SGHRS; CDR2 reads YFSETQ. V lost 0 bases, J lost 0 bases, and 9 bases lay in between.

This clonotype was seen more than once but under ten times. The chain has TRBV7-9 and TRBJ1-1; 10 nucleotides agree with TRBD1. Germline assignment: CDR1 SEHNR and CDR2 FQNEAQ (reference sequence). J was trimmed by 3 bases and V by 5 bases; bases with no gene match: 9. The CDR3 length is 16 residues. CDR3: CASSLRTGGRYTEAFF. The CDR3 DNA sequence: TGTGCCAGCAGCCTCCGGACAGGGGGGAGGTACACTGAAGCTTTCTTT.

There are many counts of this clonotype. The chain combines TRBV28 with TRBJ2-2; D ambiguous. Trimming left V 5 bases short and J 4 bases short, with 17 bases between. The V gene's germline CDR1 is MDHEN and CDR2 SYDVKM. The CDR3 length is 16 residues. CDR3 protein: CASSTGGSDLTGELFF. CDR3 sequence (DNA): TGTGCCAGCAGTACCGGTGGCAGTGACCTCACCGGGGAGCTGTTTTTT.

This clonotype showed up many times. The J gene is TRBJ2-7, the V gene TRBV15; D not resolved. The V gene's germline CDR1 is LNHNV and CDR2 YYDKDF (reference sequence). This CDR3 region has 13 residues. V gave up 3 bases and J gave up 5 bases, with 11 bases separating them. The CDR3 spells CATSSRELNEQYF. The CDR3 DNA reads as TGTGCCACCAGCAGCAGAGAACTCAACGAGCAGTACTTC.

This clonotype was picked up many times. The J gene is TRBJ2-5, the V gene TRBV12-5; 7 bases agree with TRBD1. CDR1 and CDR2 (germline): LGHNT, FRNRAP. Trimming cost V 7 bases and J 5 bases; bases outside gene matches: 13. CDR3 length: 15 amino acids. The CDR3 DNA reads TGTGCTAGTGCCCCCGACAGGGTAGGAGTGGAGACCCAGTACTTC. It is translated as CASAPDRVGVETQYF.

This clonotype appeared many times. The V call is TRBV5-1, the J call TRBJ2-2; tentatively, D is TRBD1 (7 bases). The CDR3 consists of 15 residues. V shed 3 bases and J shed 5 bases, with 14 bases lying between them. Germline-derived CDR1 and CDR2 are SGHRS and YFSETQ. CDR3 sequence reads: CASSWGDRETGELFF. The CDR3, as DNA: TGCGCCAGCAGCTGGGGGGACAGAGAAACCGGGGAGCTGTTTTTT.

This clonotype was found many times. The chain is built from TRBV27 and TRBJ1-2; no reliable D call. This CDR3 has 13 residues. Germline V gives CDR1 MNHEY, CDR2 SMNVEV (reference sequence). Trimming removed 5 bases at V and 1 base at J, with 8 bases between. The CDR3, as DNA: TGTGCCAGCAGTGCCTCCCGTAACTATGGCTACACCTTC. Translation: CASSASRNYGYTF.

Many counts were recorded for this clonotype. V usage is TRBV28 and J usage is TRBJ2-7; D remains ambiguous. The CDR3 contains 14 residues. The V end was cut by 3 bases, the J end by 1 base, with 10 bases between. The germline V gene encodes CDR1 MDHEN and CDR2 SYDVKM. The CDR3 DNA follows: TGTGCCAGCAGTTTTCAAAGGGTGTCCTACGAGCAGTACTTC. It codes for CASSFQRVSYEQYF.

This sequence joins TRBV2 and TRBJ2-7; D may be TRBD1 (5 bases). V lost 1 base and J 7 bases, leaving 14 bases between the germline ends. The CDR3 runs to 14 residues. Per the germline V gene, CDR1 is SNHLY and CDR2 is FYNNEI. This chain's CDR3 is CASSEGGSGLEQYF. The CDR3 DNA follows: TGTGCCAGCAGTGAAGGGGGCTCAGGCTTAGAGCAGTACTTC.

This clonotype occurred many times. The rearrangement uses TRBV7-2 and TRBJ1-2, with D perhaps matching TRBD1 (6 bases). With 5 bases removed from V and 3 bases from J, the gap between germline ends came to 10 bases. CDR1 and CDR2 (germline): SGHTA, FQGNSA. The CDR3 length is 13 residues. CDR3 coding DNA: TGTGCCAGCAGCAACCGACAGGACTATGGCTACACCTTC. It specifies CASSNRQDYGYTF. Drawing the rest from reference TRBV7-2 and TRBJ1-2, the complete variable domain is GAGVSQSPSNKVTEKGKDVELRCDPISGHTALYWYRQSLGQGLEFLIYFQGNSAPDKSGLPSDRFSAERTGGSVSTLTIQRTQQEDSAVYLCASSNRQDYGYTFGSGTRLTVV.

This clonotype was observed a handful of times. CDR3 amino acids: CASSQGLGADEQYF. For the CDR3, the DNA is TGCGCCAGCAGCCAGGGTCTTGGGGCGGACGAGCAGTACTTC. The chain joins TRBV5-1 to TRBJ2-7, with D perhaps TRBD1 (5 bases). Germline loops: CDR1 SGHRS, CDR2 YFSETQ. V lost 4 bases to trimming and J lost 5 bases, with 16 bases between them. This CDR3 contains 14 residues.

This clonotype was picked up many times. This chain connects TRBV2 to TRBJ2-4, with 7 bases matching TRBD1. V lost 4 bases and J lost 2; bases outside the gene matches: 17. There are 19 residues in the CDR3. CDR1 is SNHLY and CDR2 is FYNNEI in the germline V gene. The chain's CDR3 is CASSARDPGGRGSKNIQYF. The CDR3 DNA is TGTGCCAGCAGTGCCCGGGACCCAGGGGGTCGAGGTTCCAAAAACATTCAGTACTTC.

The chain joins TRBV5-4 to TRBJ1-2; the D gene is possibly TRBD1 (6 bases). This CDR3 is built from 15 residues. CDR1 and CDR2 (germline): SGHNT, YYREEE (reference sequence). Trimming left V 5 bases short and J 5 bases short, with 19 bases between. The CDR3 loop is CASSRVGQPKYGYTF. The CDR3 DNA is TGTGCCAGCAGTCGCGTTGGACAGCCCAAATATGGCTACACCTTC.

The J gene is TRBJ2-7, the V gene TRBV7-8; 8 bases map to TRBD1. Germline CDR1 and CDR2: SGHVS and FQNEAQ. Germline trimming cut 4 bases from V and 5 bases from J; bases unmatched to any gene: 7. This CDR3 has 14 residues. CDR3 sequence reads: CASSSADRVHEQYF. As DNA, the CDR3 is TGTGCCAGCAGCTCGGCGGACAGGGTACACGAGCAGTACTTC. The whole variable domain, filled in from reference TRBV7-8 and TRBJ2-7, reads GAGVSQSPRYKVAKRGQDVALRCDPISGHVSLFWYQQALGQGPEFLTYFQNEAQLDKSGLPSDRFFAERPEGSVSTLKIQRTQQEDSAVYLCASSSADRVHEQYFGPGTRLTVT.

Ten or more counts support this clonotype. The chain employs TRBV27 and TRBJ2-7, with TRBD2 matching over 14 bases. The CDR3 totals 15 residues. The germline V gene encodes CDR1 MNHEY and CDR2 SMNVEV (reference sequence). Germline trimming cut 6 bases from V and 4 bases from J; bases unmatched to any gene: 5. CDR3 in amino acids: CASSTGTSGGYEQYF. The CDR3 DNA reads TGTGCCAGCAGCACCGGGACTAGCGGGGGTTACGAGCAGTACTTC.

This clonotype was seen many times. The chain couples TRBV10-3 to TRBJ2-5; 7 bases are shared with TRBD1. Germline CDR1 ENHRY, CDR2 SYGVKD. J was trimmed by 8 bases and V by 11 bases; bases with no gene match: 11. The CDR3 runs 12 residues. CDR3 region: CALMTGFGTQYF. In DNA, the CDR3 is TGTGCCCTAATGACAGGGTTCGGAACCCAGTACTTC.

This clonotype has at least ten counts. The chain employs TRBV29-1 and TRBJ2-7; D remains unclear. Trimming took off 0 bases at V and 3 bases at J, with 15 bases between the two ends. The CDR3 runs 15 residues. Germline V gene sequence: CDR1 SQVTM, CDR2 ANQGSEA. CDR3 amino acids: CSVEDTDTESYEQYF. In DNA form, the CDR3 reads TGCAGCGTTGAAGATACCGACACCGAGAGCTACGAGCAGTACTTC.

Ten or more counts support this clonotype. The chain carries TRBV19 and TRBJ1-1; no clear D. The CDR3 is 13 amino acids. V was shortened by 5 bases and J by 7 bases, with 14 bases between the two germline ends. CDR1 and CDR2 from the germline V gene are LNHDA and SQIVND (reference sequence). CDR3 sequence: CASSESARFEAFF. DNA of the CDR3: TGTGCCAGTAGTGAATCAGCACGTTTTGAAGCTTTCTTT. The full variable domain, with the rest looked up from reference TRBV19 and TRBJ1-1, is DGGITQSPKYLFRKEGQNVTLSCEQNLNHDAMYWYRQDPGQGLRLIYYSQIVNDFQKGDIAEGYSVSREKKESFPLTVTSAQKNPTAFYLCASSESARFEAFFGQGTRLTVV.